The present T cell receptor beta chain was sequenced within a study of cytomegalovirus exposure and HLA in healthy donors. Study-wide points: No immune exposure information besides CMV serostatus was available.

A remark on this clone: Antigen unknown.

The primer mix had 60 Vbeta and 13 Jbeta primers. Using immunoSEQ multiplex PCR, the repertoire was profiled, and TCRdb retains in-frame clones only, with some absent. Of roughly 150,000 clones listed, approximately 84% are singletons. Germline values: CDR1 SGDLS, CDR2 YYNGEE. The CDR3 spans 15 residues. V trimming: 4 bases; J trimming: 5 bases; junction bases outside the gene matches: 12. This receptor was obtained from a middle-aged man in good health and CMV-seropositive. The chain is built from TRBV9 and TRBJ2-7, with 7 bases matching TRBD2. The sequenced material came from PBMCs. DNA of the CDR3: TGTGCCAGCAGCCGACGAGACGGGAGGAGCGACGAGCAGTACTTC. The encoded protein is CASSRRDGRSDEQYF.